This section outlines one T cell receptor (beta chain) sequence together with its context. The antigen is unknown. An approximately 200 ng quantity of DNA, tens of thousands of T cell genomes, went into the sorted-subset replicate PCRs. Only in-frame clones appear in the TCRdb table, and some are missing; sequencing was by immunoSEQ multiplex PCR. The data contain millions of clones, over 85% of them singletons. Between the trimmed V and J ends, which lost 4 bases and 5 bases, there was a span of 12 bases. CDR3 length: 14 amino acids. Per the germline V gene, CDR1 is SNHLY and CDR2 is FYNNEI. The study separated CD4+ cells into CD45RA+ naive and CD45RA-negative memory subsets. This record comes from a study of shared clonotypes between healthy human individuals. About the study: CD8 memory received one plate per donor, CD8 naive two, CD4 memory three and CD4 naive three. Study observations and caveats: Unshared clonotypes carried lower generation probabilities than those common to all four donors.

V usage is TRBV2 and J usage is TRBJ2-1, with a weak D call TRBD2 (7 bases). This TCR was sampled from a man aged 18 to 30 in good health. The sample consisted of naive CD4+ T cells sorted from blood. Subset noted: CD45RA+ positively selected. CDR3 in amino acids: CASSGDGGHNEQFF. The CDR3 nucleotides read TGTGCCAGCAGTGGGGACGGGGGGCACAATGAGCAGTTCTTC.